This TCR beta chain derives from a study of blood T cell repertoires in COVID-19. J gave up 3 bases and V 4 bases, and 3 bases lay outside the gene matches. The germline CDR1 and CDR2 sequences are SGHDT and YYEEEE. The CDR3 contains 15 residues. In the source study's methods: Researchers report that nucleated cell counts were estimated from reference gene primer amplification. Method: immunoSEQ multiplex PCR; TCRdb's copy keeps in-frame clones and lacks some. V and J calls and clone size are copied from that table; D and trimming were computed from the DNA. The table records 200,000 to 300,000 clones, about 90% of them present only once. This clone was seen more than once but under ten times.

The chain uses TRBV5-6 and TRBJ1-6; 8 positions match TRBD1. Sequenced: peripheral blood. This TCR was sampled from a woman in her forties or fifties with acute or convalescent COVID-19. Written as DNA, the CDR3 is TGTGCCAGCAGCGGTACAGGGGGCTATAATTCACCCCTCCACTTT. Protein sequence: CASSGTGGYNSPLHF.